This record concerns one T cell receptor beta chain sequence. Measured with immunoSEQ multiplex PCR; TCRdb has only the in-frame clones, and not every one. The table lists approximately 260,000 clones, approximately 90% of them singletons. The sample originates from a study of blood T cell repertoires in COVID-19. About the research overall: COVID-19 samples collected from the United States, Italy and Spain covered acute and convalescent phases. T cells, B-cell-depleted T cells, or PBMCs supplied cDNA or gDNA.

The specimen sequenced was peripheral blood. The sequence was collected from a woman in her forties with acute or convalescent COVID-19.

The CDR3 here is CASSPGGGYVGNYGYTF. In DNA form, the CDR3 reads TGCGCCAGCAGTCCAGGGGGCGGTTACGTCGGGAACTATGGCTACACCTTC. The rearrangement links TRBV10-2 to TRBJ1-2; 8 bases align to TRBD1. Trimming took 5 bases from V and 2 from J; bases not matched to a gene: 13. The CDR3 totals 17 residues. Germline CDR1 reads WSHSY; CDR2 reads SAAADI.